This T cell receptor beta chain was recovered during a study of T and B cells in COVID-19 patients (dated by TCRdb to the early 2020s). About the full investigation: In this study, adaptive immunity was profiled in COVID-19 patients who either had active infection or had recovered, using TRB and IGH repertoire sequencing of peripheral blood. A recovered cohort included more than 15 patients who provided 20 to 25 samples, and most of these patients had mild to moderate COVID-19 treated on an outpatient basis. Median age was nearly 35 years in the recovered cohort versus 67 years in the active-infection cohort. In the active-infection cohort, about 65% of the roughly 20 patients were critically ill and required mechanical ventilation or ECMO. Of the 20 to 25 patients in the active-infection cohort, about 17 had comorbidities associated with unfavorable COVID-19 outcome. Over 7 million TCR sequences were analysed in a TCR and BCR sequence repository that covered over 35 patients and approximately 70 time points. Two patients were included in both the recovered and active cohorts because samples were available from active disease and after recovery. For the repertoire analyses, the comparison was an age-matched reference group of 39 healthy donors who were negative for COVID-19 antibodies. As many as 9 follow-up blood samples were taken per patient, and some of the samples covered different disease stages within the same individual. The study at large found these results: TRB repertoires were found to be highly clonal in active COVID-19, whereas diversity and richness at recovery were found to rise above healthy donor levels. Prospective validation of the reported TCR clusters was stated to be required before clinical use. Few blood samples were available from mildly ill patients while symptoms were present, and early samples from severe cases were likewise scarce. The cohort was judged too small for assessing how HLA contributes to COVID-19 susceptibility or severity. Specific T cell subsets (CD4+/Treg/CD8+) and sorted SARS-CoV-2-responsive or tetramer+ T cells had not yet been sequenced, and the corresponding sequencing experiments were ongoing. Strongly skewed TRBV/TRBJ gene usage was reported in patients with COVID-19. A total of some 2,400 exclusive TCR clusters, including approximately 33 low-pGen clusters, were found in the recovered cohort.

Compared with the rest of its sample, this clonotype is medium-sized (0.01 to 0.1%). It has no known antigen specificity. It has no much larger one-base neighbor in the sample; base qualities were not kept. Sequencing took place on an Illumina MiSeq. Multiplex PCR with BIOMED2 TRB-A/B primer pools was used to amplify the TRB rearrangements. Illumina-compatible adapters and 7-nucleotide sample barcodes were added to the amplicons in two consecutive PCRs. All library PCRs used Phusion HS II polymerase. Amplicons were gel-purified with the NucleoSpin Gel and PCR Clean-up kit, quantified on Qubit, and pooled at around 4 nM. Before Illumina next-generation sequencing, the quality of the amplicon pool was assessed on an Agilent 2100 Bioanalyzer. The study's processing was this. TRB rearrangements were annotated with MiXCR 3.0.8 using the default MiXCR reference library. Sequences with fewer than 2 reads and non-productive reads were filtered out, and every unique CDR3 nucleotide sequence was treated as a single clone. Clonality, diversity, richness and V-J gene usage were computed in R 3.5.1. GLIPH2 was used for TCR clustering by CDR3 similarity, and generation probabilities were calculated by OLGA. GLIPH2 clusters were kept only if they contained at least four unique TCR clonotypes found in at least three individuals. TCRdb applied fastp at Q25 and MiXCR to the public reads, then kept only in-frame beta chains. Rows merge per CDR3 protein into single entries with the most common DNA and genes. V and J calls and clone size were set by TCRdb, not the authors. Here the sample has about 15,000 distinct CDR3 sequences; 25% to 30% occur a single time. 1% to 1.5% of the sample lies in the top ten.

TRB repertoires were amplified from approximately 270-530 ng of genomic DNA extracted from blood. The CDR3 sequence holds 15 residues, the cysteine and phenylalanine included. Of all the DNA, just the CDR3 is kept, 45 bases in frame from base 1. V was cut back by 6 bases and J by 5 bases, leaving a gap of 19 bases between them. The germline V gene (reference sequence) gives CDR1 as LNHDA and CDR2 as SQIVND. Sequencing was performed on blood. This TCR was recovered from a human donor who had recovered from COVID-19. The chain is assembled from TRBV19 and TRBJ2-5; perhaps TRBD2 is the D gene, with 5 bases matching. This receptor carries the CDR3 CASSLEASRRETQYF. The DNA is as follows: TGTGCCAGTAGCCTGGAGGCCTCACGAAGGGAGACCCAGTACTTC.